These T cell receptor beta chains were read from a single sample in a study of T cells in Graves' hyperthyroidism and ophthalmopathy. MiXCR, run by TCRdb on the multiplex PCR reads, gives a single entry per CDR3 protein. The sample has approximately 630,000 distinct CDR3 sequences, 15% to 20% seen once; the top ten hold 3% to 4%. The material sequenced was blood. All receptors come from a woman aged 25 to 39 with Graves' hyperthyroidism. Each CDR3 is given with its conserved first and last residue. Fields, in order: CDR3 protein, D gene, V gene, J gene. A D gene is named only where the DNA matches it firmly.

CDR3aa: CASSDQDHEQFF
d_gene: NA
v_gene: TRBV10-1
j_gene: TRBJ2-1

CDR3aa: CSARDRRARNTEAFF
d_gene: NA
v_gene: TRBV20-1
j_gene: TRBJ1-1

CDR3aa: CASSPYGTGEDTGELFF
d_gene: TRBD1
v_gene: TRBV6-1
j_gene: TRBJ2-2

CDR3aa: CASSSQSRIGARYGYTF
d_gene: NA
v_gene: TRBV27
j_gene: TRBJ1-2

CDR3aa: CSARDRRSYEQYF
d_gene: NA
v_gene: TRBV20-1
j_gene: TRBJ2-7

CDR3aa: CASSEGGWANTEAFF
d_gene: NA
v_gene: TRBV6-1
j_gene: TRBJ1-1

CDR3aa: CASSFSRVGNTIYF
d_gene: NA
v_gene: TRBV12-3/TRBV12-4
j_gene: TRBJ1-3

CDR3aa: CASTNRDHQPQDF
d_gene: NA
v_gene: TRBV3-1
j_gene: TRBJ1-5

CDR3aa: CASKQAGNQPQHF
d_gene: NA
v_gene: TRBV12-3/TRBV12-4
j_gene: TRBJ1-5

CDR3aa: CASSWGLAGVGYNEQFF
d_gene: TRBD2
v_gene: TRBV5-6
j_gene: TRBJ2-1

CDR3aa: CASSDRGGQPQHF
d_gene: NA
v_gene: TRBV19
j_gene: TRBJ1-5

CDR3aa: CASRKTLSQPQHF
d_gene: NA
v_gene: TRBV6-1
j_gene: TRBJ1-5

CDR3aa: CASSINRGGETQYF
d_gene: NA
v_gene: TRBV19
j_gene: TRBJ2-5

CDR3aa: CASSEASGRSDTQYF
d_gene: TRBD2
v_gene: TRBV2
j_gene: TRBJ2-3

CDR3aa: CASSAGTGSNQPQHF
d_gene: TRBD1
v_gene: TRBV27
j_gene: TRBJ1-5

CDR3aa: CASSINPGTSIDTQYF
d_gene: TRBD2
v_gene: TRBV7-8
j_gene: TRBJ2-3

CDR3aa: CASSRGVDQETQYF
d_gene: NA
v_gene: TRBV18
j_gene: TRBJ2-5

CDR3aa: CASSFYGTQYF
d_gene: NA
v_gene: TRBV27
j_gene: TRBJ2-5

CDR3aa: CASRGLAPSPYNEQFF
d_gene: NA
v_gene: TRBV19
j_gene: TRBJ2-1

CDR3aa: CASTIDGTDTQYF
d_gene: NA
v_gene: TRBV6-1
j_gene: TRBJ2-3

CDR3aa: CSAIDLAGVGEQFF
d_gene: TRBD2
v_gene: TRBV20-1
j_gene: TRBJ2-1

CDR3aa: CASSLEQYEQYF
d_gene: NA
v_gene: TRBV11-2
j_gene: TRBJ2-7

CDR3aa: CSAGSRSNQPQHF
d_gene: NA
v_gene: TRBV20-1
j_gene: TRBJ1-5

CDR3aa: CASRLAGVNTGELFF
d_gene: TRBD2
v_gene: TRBV7-2
j_gene: TRBJ2-2

CDR3aa: CATRRGTGVVFPQETQYF
d_gene: TRBD1
v_gene: TRBV15
j_gene: TRBJ2-5

CDR3aa: CASSRDTDTQYF
d_gene: NA
v_gene: TRBV28
j_gene: TRBJ2-3

CDR3aa: CASSVQSSLFYGYTF
d_gene: NA
v_gene: TRBV9
j_gene: TRBJ1-2

CDR3aa: CSARPQRGKRGYNSPLHF
d_gene: NA
v_gene: TRBV20-1
j_gene: TRBJ1-6

CDR3aa: CASSPTAYEQYF
d_gene: NA
v_gene: TRBV7-9
j_gene: TRBJ2-7

CDR3aa: CSARQGGRTEAFF
d_gene: NA
v_gene: TRBV20-1
j_gene: TRBJ1-1

CDR3aa: CASSLRWDPTDTQYF
d_gene: NA
v_gene: TRBV28
j_gene: TRBJ2-3

CDR3aa: CASSQAGKEETQYF
d_gene: TRBD2
v_gene: TRBV12-3/TRBV12-4
j_gene: TRBJ2-5

CDR3aa: CSARNSGRNYNEQFF
d_gene: TRBD2
v_gene: TRBV20-1
j_gene: TRBJ2-1

CDR3aa: CASSLGLREPQHF
d_gene: NA
v_gene: TRBV28
j_gene: TRBJ1-5

CDR3aa: CASSFRDFNSPLHF
d_gene: NA
v_gene: TRBV5-1
j_gene: TRBJ1-6

CDR3aa: CSARDRARAWSTGELFF
d_gene: NA
v_gene: TRBV20-1
j_gene: TRBJ2-2

CDR3aa: CASRHSHGQYF
d_gene: NA
v_gene: TRBV28
j_gene: TRBJ2-5

CDR3aa: CAISELWTGSSGYTF
d_gene: TRBD1
v_gene: TRBV10-3
j_gene: TRBJ1-2

CDR3aa: CSAPGGSTTDTQYF
d_gene: TRBD2
v_gene: TRBV20-1
j_gene: TRBJ2-3

CDR3aa: CASSEEAARNQPQHF
d_gene: NA
v_gene: TRBV6-1
j_gene: TRBJ1-5

CDR3aa: CASSQTSGRAGSYNEQFF
d_gene: TRBD2
v_gene: TRBV10-1
j_gene: TRBJ2-1

CDR3aa: CSARDRAGVNREQYF
d_gene: TRBD2
v_gene: TRBV20-1
j_gene: TRBJ2-7

CDR3aa: CASSESSASYEQYF
d_gene: NA
v_gene: TRBV2
j_gene: TRBJ2-7

CDR3aa: CSARPGGGTDTQYF
d_gene: NA
v_gene: TRBV20-1
j_gene: TRBJ2-3

CDR3aa: CASSPTTGSGGTQYF
d_gene: NA
v_gene: TRBV5-1
j_gene: TRBJ2-3

CDR3aa: CSARNAREDEQFF
d_gene: NA
v_gene: TRBV20-1
j_gene: TRBJ2-1

CDR3aa: CSAGTGTDTQYF
d_gene: TRBD1
v_gene: TRBV29-1
j_gene: TRBJ2-3

CDR3aa: CASSVVAGQPQHF
d_gene: NA
v_gene: TRBV2
j_gene: TRBJ1-5

CDR3aa: CASTSGPGSGEQYF
d_gene: NA
v_gene: TRBV13
j_gene: TRBJ2-7

CDR3aa: CAISEGLAINEQFF
d_gene: TRBD2
v_gene: TRBV10-3
j_gene: TRBJ2-1

CDR3aa: CASSDVPPGTNTGELFF
d_gene: NA
v_gene: TRBV2
j_gene: TRBJ2-2

CDR3aa: CASSQGVVSYEQYF
d_gene: NA
v_gene: TRBV14
j_gene: TRBJ2-7